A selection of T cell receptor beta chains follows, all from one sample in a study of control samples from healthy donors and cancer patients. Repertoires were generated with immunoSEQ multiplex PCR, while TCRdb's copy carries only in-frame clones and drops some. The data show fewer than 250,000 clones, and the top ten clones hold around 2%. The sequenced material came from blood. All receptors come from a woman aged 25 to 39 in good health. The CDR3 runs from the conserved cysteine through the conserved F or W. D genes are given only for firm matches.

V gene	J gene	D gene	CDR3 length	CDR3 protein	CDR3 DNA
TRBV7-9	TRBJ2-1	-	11	CASRWANEQFF	TGTGCCAGCAGGTGGGCCAATGAGCAGTTCTTC
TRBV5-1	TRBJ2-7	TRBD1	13	CASSPVRGHEQYF	TGCGCCAGCAGTCCTGTCAGGGGGCACGAGCAGTACTTC
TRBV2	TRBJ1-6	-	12	CAGGQQNSPLHF	TGTGCCGGCGGACAGCAGAATTCACCCCTCCACTTT
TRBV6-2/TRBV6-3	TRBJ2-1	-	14	CASSYSAGLGEQFF	TGTGCCAGCAGTTACTCGGCGGGGCTCGGGGAGCAGTTCTTC
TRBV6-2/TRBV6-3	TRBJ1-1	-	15	CASSSILLSNTEAFF	TGTGCCAGCAGTTCCATTTTACTTAGTAACACTGAAGCTTTCTTT
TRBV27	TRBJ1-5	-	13	CASSSYSNQPQHF	TGTGCCAGCAGTTCTTATAGCAATCAGCCCCAGCATTTT
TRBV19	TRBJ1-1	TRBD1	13	CASRRQGEAEAFF	TGTGCCAGTAGAAGGCAGGGGGAGGCTGAAGCTTTCTTT
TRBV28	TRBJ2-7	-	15	CASSFWGSRSYEQYF	TGTGCCAGCAGTTTCTGGGGCTCCCGCAGCTACGAGCAGTACTTC
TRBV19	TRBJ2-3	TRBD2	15	CASSILAGGTDTQYF	TGTGCCAGTAGTATACTAGCGGGGGGCACAGATACGCAGTATTTT
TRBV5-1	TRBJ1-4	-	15	CASSLSGTANEKLFF	TGCGCCAGCAGCTTGAGCGGGACGGCTAATGAAAAACTGTTTTTT
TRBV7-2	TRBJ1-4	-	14	CASSLTGLTEKLFF	TGTGCCAGCAGCTTGACAGGACTTACCGAAAAACTGTTTTTT
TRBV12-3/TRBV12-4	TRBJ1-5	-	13	CASSFGDYQPQHF	TGTGCCAGCAGTTTCGGTGACTATCAGCCCCAGCATTTT
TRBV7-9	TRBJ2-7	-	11	CASSLESFPYF	TGTGCCAGCAGCTTAGAGAGCTTCCCGTACTTC
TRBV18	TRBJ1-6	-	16	CASSLLEAGEGSPLHF	TGTGCCAGCTCACTCCTTGAGGCAGGGGAGGGTTCACCCCTCCACTTT
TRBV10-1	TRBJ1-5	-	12	CASSETNQPQHF	TGCGCCAGCAGTGAGACGAATCAGCCCCAGCATTTT
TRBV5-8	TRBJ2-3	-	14	CASSLWIAADTQYF	TGTGCCAGCAGCTTGTGGATAGCGGCAGATACGCAGTATTTT
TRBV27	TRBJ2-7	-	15	CASSGPGETSYEQYF	TGTGCCAGCAGCGGTCCAGGGGAGACATCCTACGAGCAGTACTTC
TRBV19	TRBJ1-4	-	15	CASSIVDSLNEKLFF	TGTGCCAGTAGTATAGTGGACAGTCTTAATGAAAAACTGTTTTTT
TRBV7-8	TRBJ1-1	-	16	CASSFSTGPLNTEAFF	TGTGCCAGCAGCTTTTCAACCGGCCCTCTCAACACTGAAGCTTTCTTT
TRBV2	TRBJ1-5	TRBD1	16	CASSEQWTGRNQPQHF	TGTGCCAGCAGTGAACAGTGGACAGGGAGAAATCAGCCCCAGCATTTT
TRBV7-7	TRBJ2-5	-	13	CASSLTRGETQYF	TGTGCTAGCAGCTTGACGCGGGGAGAGACCCAGTACTTC
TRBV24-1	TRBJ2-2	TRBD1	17	CATSDYIGQGASGELFF	TGTGCCACCAGTGACTACATCGGACAGGGGGCCTCCGGGGAGCTGTTTTTT
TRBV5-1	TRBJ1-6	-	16	CASSLRIGQLNSPLHF	TGCGCCAGCAGCTTGCGGATAGGGCAACTTAATTCACCCCTCCACTTT